One and the same sample provided the 14 T cell receptor beta chains below, sequenced in a study of blood T cell repertoires in COVID-19. Clones were sequenced by immunoSEQ multiplex PCR, and TCRdb holds only the in-frame ones, with some missing. Among around 97,000 clones listed, roughly 90% were seen once. Sequences were obtained from peripheral blood. These TCRs come from an older woman with acute or convalescent COVID-19.

The chain joins TRBV5-1 to TRBJ2-7; 13 nucleotides match TRBD2. The V gene's germline CDR1 is SGHRS and CDR2 YFSETQ. The CDR3 is 15 amino acids. The ends lost 4 bases at V and 3 bases at J; junction bases unmatched: 4. CDR3 nucleotides: TGCGCCAGCAGCCCGGGACTAGCGGGAATCTACGAGCAGTACTTC. Translated, it gives CASSPGLAGIYEQYF.

V gene TRBV24-1 combines with J gene TRBJ2-1; 9 bases agree with TRBD1. The CDR3 length is 16 residues. With V trimmed by 4 bases and J by 6 bases, 9 bases remained unmatched. CDR1 and CDR2 (germline): KGHDR, SFDVKD. CDR3 amino acids: CATSEPAGTGRNEQFF. The CDR3 nucleotides read TGTGCCACCAGTGAACCTGCCGGGACAGGGCGCAATGAGCAGTTCTTC.

This clone was detected only once. The J gene is TRBJ1-2, the V gene TRBV3-1 (or the pseudogene TRBV3-2), with D unclear. The length of the CDR3 is 12 residues. V was clipped by 1 base and J by 8 bases, with 8 bases between them. Germline CDR1 reads LGHDT; CDR2 reads YNNKEL (reference sequence). As DNA, the CDR3 is TGTGCCAGCAGCCAAGCGGTCAAAGGCTACACCTTC. Amino acids: CASSQAVKGYTF.

The chain employs TRBV6-6 and TRBJ2-5; 14 bases agree with TRBD2. Germline V gene lookup returns CDR1 MNHNY and CDR2 SVGAGI (reference sequence). This CDR3 is 15 amino acids long. The trim removed 7 bases at V and 4 bases at J, leaving 5 bases unmatched. CDR3 sequence reads: CASTEGLAGGETQYF. As DNA, the CDR3 is TGTGCCAGCACCGAAGGACTAGCGGGAGGAGAGACCCAGTACTTC.

The chain joins TRBV5-1 to TRBJ2-5; a weak D match, TRBD2 (5 bases). CDR3 length: 13 residues. Between the trimmed V and J ends, which lost 2 bases and 3 bases, there was a span of 8 bases. The germline gives CDR1 SGHRS, CDR2 YFSETQ. CDR3 protein: CASSFGIEETQYF. The CDR3 coding sequence is TGCGCCAGCAGCTTCGGGATCGAAGAGACCCAGTACTTC.

The chain couples TRBV9 to TRBJ1-5; 10 nucleotides align to TRBD1. The CDR3 contains 15 residues. V lost 3 bases, J lost 7 bases, and 7 bases stayed unmatched. CDR1 SGDLS and CDR2 YYNGEE come from the germline V gene. CDR3 bases: TGTGCCAGCAGCGCCGGGACAGGGGTTGGGCAGCCCCAGCATTTT. This codes for CASSAGTGVGQPQHF.

In regard to this clone: One junction end does not reproduce the germline sequence, and a read error may be involved. The chain joins TRBV6-6 to TRBJ2-7; 8 nucleotides agree with TRBD2. The CDR3 has 15 residues. Germline loops: CDR1 MNHNY, CDR2 SVGAGI (reference sequence). The CDR3 protein is CASSYPSGSSHEQYF. The CDR3 DNA reads as TGTGCCAGCAGTTACCCCAGCGGGAGCTCCCACGAGCAGTACTTC.

The CDR3 reads CASTDGPAGADTQYF. The CDR3 bases are TGTGCCAGCACCGACGGACCAGCCGGGGCAGATACGCAGTATTTT. V and J are TRBV9 and TRBJ2-3; tentative D call: TRBD2 (5 bases). This CDR3 spans 15 amino acids. The V gene's germline CDR1 is SGDLS and CDR2 YYNGEE. V was trimmed by 6 bases and J by 4 bases, leaving 18 bases between them.

The V gene is TRBV5-5, the J gene TRBJ2-1; D perhaps matches TRBD2 (5 bases). With 4 bases removed from V and 9 bases from J, the gap between germline ends came to 17 bases. The CDR3 sequence is 14 residues long. CDR1 is SGHKS, CDR2 YYEKEE, per germline (reference sequence). CDR3 nucleotide sequence: TGTGCCAGCAGCGGGCGGGCCGAAGATAGTGAGCAGTTCTTC. Translating gives CASSGRAEDSEQFF.

The V and J genes are TRBV12-3 or TRBV12-4 and TRBJ1-1; 9 nucleotides match TRBD1. This CDR3 spans 12 amino acids. With 6 bases clipped from V and 5 bases from J, the junction kept 1 base outside the gene matches. The DNA of the CDR3 is TGTGCCAGCAGGACAGGGGGGACTGAAGCTTTCTTT. It translates to CASRTGGTEAFF.

The chain recombines TRBV21-1 with TRBJ2-7; the table's D gene call, TRBD1, was not cross checked with the DNA. TRBV21-1 is a listed pseudogene. There are 14 residues in the CDR3. CDR3 bases: TGTGCCAGCAGCAAAAGGGGCCGGCACTACGAGCAGTACTTC. This gives the protein CASSKRGRHYEQYF.

The chain recombines TRBV29-1 with TRBJ2-1; D perhaps matches TRBD2 (6 bases). Trimming stripped 7 bases from V and 0 bases from J, with 16 bases between. CDR1 is SQVTM and CDR2 is ANQGSEA in the germline V gene. The CDR3 length is 15 residues. The CDR3 nucleotides read TGCAGCGGGGACGGGAGTTCGAGCTCCTACAATGAGCAGTTCTTC. It translates to CSGDGSSSSYNEQFF.

The count of this clone is one. The rearrangement joins TRBV27 to TRBJ2-3; D not resolved. CDR1 MNHEY and CDR2 SMNVEV come from the germline V gene (reference sequence). V was pared by 4 bases and J by 2 bases, with 19 bases between. This CDR3 spans 17 amino acids. CDR3 nucleotide sequence: TGTGCCAGCAGTTCCATACAGATACGCAGTGTCACAGATACGCAGTATTTT. It translates to CASSSIQIRSVTDTQYF.

The V gene is TRBV7-4, the J gene TRBJ1-5, with 10 bases aligning to TRBD1. This CDR3 contains 14 residues. Germline trimming cut 5 bases from V and 7 bases from J; bases unmatched to any gene: 5. Per the germline V gene, CDR1 is SGHVT and CDR2 is SQSDAQ. Here the CDR3 reads CASSLGTGEQPQHF. CDR3 in DNA: TGTGCCAGCAGCCTCGGGACAGGGGAACAGCCCCAGCATTTT.